The TCR beta chain under discussion was sequenced for a study of a mutant IDH1 vaccine in newly diagnosed glioma. Study details: Treated individuals were about 62% male and approximately 38% female, averaging 40.4 years of age. Radiotherapy, temozolomide, or both had been given previously, and both were given to most. Study-wide results and limits: Alterations occurring in top peripheral T cell clonotypes seemed unrelated to pseudoprogression.

The data were produced by immunoSEQ multiplex PCR, yet TCRdb's version contains in-frame clones alone and is incomplete. The sample consists of under 65,000 clones, over 60% of them appearing once. For this clone: What it binds is unknown.

This CDR3 has 14 residues. Trimming cost V 7 bases and J 0 bases; bases outside gene matches: 3. Germline V gives CDR1 LGHNA, CDR2 YSLEER. Time point in this sample: baseline, week 1 (first vaccination visit). As to treatment: pre-vaccination baseline after standard-of-care therapy. New WHO grade 3 or 4 IDH1-mutant, ATRX-lost astrocytomas were present in all donors. The source was PBMCs, collected from a glioma patient treated with radiotherapy, temozolomide or both. The chain joins TRBV4-3 to TRBJ2-1; TRBD1 matches at 7 bases. The clonotype originates from a middle-aged woman with glioma. The CDR3 nucleotides are TGCGCCAGCAAGGGGGCCCCCTCCTACAATGAGCAGTTCTTC. Translated: CASKGAPSYNEQFF.